This T cell receptor beta chain emerged from a study of T cell changes during pregnancy in multiple sclerosis. CDR1 SGHKS and CDR2 YYEKEE come from the germline V gene (reference sequence). The CDR3 has 15 residues. V dropped 3 bases and J dropped 4; count of bases not matched to a gene: 7. Libraries were prepared by immunoSEQ multiplex PCR; TCRdb keeps only in-frame clonotypes and omits some of them. The top ten clones hold roughly 0.85% of a sample with about 68,000 clones, about 90% of them seen once. The input for sequencing was peripheral blood, taken in the second trimester of pregnancy. The TCR comes from a female donor with multiple sclerosis, enrolled in a pregnancy study. This rearrangement joins TRBV5-5 to TRBJ1-1, with TRBD1 matching over 9 bases. The CDR3 protein is CASSSGQGPFTEAFF. The CDR3 region has the DNA TGTGCCAGCAGCTCAGGACAGGGGCCCTTCACTGAAGCTTTCTTT.